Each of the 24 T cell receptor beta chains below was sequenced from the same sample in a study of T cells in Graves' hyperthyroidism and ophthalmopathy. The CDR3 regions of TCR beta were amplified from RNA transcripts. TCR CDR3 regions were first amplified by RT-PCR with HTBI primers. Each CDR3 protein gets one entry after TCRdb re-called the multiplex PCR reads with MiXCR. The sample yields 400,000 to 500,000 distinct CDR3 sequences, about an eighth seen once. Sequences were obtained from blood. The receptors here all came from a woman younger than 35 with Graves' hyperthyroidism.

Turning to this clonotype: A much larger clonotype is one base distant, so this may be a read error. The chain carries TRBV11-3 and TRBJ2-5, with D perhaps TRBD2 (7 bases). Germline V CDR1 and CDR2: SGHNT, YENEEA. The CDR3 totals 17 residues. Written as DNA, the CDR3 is TGTACCAGCAGCTCATGGATGAGGGAGGGGGGGCAAGAGACCCAGTACTTC. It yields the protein CTSSSWMREGGQETQYF.

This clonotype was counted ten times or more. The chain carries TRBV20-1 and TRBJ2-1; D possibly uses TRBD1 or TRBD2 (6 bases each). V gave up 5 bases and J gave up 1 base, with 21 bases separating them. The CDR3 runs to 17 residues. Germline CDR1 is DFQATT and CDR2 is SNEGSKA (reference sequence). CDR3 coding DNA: TGCAGTGCTGGGGGGCGGTGGATTGTAGATTCCTACAATGAGCAGTTCTTC. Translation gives CSAGGRWIVDSYNEQFF.

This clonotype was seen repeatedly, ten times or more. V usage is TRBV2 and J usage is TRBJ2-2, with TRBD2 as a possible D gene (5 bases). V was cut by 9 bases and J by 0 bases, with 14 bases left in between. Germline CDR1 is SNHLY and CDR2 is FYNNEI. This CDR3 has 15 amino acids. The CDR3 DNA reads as TGTGCCAGTGCATGGACTTCCCCGAACACCGGGGAGCTGTTTTTT. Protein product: CASAWTSPNTGELFF.

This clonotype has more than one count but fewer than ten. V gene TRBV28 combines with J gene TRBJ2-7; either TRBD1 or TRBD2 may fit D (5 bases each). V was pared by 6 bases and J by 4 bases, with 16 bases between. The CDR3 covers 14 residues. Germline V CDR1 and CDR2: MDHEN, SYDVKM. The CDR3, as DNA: TGTGCCAGCAGCGTCCCGGGACCGGTATACGAGCAGTACGTC. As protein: CASSVPGPVYEQYV.

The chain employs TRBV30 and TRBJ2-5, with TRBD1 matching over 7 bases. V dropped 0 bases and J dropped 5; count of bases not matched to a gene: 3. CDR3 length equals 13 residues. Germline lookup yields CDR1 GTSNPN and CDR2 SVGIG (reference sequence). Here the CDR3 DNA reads TGTGCCTGGAGTGTACCCAGGGGGGAGACCCAGTACTTC. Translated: CAWSVPRGETQYF.

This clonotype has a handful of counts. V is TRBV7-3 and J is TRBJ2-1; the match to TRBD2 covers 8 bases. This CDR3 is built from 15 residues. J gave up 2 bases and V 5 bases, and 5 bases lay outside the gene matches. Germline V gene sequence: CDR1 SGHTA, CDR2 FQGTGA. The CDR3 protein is CASSPTSVAYNEQFF. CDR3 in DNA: TGTGCCAGCAGCCCGACTAGCGTGGCCTACAATGAGCAGTTCTTC.

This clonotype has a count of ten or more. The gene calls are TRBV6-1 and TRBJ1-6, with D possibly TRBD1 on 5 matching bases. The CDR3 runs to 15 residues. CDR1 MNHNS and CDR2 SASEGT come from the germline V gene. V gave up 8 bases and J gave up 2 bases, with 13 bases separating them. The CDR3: CASSRAGPYNSPLHF. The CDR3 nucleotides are TGTGCCAGCTCCCGGGCGGGACCCTATAATTCACCCCTCCACTTT.

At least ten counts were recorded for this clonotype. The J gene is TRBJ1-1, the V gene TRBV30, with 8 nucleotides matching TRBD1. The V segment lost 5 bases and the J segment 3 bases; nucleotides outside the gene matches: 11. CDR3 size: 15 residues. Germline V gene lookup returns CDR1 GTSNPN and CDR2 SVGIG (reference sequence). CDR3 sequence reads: CAWHGQGFVDTEAFF. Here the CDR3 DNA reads TGTGCCTGGCATGGACAGGGCTTTGTCGACACTGAAGCTTTCTTT.

The CDR3 region is CASTPQGAIGELFF. In DNA form, the CDR3 reads TGCGCCAGCACCCCACAGGGGGCAATCGGGGAGCTGTTTTTT. The chain has TRBV5-1 and TRBJ2-2; TRBD1 agrees at 9 bases. Germline assignment: CDR1 SGHRS and CDR2 YFSETQ. Trimming cost V 6 bases and J 7 bases; bases outside gene matches: 7. The CDR3 has 14 residues.

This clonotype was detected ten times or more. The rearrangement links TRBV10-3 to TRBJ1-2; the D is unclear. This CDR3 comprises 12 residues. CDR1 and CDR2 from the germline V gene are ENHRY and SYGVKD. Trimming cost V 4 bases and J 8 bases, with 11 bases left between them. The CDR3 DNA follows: TGTGCCATCAGTGTTTCTCCCAGAGGCTACACCTTC. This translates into CAISVSPRGYTF.

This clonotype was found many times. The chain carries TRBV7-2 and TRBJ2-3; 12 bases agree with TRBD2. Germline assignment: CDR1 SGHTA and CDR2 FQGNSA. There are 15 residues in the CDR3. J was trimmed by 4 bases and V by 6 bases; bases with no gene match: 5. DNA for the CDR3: TGTGCCAGCAGTCGAGCTAGCGGGAGGGCAGATACGCAGTATTTT. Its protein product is CASSRASGRADTQYF.

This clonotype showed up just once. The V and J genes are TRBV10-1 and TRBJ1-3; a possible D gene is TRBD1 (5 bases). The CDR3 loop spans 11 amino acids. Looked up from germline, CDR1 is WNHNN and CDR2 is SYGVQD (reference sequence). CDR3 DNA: TGCCCAGGGAGGACTGGAAACACCATATATTTT. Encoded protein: CPGRTGNTIYF.

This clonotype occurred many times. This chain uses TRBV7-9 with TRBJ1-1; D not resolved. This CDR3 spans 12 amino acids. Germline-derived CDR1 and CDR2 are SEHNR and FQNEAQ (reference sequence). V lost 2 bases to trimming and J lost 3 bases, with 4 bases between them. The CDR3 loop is CASSLTHTEAFF. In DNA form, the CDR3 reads TGTGCCAGCAGCTTAACACACACTGAAGCTTTCTTT. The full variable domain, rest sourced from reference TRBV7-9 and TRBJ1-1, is DTGVSQNPRHKITKRGQNVTFRCDPISEHNRLYWYRQTLGQGPEFLTYFQNEAQLEKSRLLSDRFSAERPKGSFSTLEIQRTEQGDSAMYLCASSLTHTEAFFGQGTRLTVV.

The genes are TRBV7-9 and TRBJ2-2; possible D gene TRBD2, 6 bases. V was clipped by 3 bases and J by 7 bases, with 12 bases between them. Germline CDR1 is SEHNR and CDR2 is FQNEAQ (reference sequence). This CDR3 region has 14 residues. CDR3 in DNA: TGTGCCAGCAGCTTTTCCGGGGGAGGCGGGGAGCTGTTTTTT. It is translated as CASSFSGGGGELFF.

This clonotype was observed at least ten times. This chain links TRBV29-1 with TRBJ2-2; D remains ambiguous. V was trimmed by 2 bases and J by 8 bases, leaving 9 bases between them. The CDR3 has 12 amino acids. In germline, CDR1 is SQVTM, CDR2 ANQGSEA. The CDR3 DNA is TGCAGCGTTGAAAGGTCGGCTGGGGAGCTGTTTTTT. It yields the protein CSVERSAGELFF.

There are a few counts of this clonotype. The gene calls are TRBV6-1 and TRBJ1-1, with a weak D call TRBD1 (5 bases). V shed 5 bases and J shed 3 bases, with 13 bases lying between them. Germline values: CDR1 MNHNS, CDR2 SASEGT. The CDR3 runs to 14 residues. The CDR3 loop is CASSYSPGDTEAFF. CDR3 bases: TGTGCCAGCAGTTATTCGCCGGGGGACACTGAAGCTTTCTTT.

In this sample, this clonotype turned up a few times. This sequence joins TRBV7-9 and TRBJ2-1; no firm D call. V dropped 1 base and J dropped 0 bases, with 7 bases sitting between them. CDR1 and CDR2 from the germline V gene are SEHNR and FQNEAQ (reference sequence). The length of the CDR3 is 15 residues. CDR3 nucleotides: TGTGCCAGCAGCTTAGGGGGTAACTCCTACAATGAGCAGTTCTTC. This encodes CASSLGGNSYNEQFF.

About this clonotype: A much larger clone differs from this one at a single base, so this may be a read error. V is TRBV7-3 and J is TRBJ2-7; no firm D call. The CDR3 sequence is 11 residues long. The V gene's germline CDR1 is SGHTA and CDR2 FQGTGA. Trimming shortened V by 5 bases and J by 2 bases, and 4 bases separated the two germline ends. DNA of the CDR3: TGTGCCAGCAGCCCGCCCTACGAGCAGTACTTC. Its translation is CASSPPYEQYF.

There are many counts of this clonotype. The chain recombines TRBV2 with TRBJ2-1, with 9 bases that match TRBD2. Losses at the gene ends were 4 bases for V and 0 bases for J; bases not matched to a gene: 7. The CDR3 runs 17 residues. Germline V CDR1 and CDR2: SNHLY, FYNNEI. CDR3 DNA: TGTGCCAGCAGTGGCCTTACTAGCGGGTACTCCTACAATGAGCAGTTCTTC. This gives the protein CASSGLTSGYSYNEQFF.

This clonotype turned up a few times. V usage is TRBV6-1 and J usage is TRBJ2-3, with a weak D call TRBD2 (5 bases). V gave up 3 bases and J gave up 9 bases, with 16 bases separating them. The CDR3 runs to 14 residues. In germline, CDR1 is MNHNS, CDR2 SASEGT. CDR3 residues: CASSEKTGLSTQYF. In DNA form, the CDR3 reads TGTGCCAGCAGTGAGAAAACGGGATTGAGCACGCAGTATTTT.

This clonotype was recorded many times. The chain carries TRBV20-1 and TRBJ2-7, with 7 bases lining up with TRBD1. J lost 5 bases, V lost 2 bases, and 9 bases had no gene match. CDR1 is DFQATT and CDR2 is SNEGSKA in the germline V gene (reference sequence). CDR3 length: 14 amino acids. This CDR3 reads CSARSGGSGNEQYF. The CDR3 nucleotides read TGCAGTGCTAGATCAGGGGGTTCAGGGAACGAGCAGTACTTC.

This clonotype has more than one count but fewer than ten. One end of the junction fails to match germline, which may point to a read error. The CDR3 nucleotides are TGTACCAGCAGTGAATTGGGCAGTCAGGATCGTGAAAAACTGTTTTTT. Protein sequence: CTSSELGSQDREKLFF. The rearrangement joins TRBV25-1 to TRBJ1-4; D call uncertain. Germline V lookup: CDR1 MGHDK, CDR2 SYGVNS. This CDR3 spans 16 amino acids.

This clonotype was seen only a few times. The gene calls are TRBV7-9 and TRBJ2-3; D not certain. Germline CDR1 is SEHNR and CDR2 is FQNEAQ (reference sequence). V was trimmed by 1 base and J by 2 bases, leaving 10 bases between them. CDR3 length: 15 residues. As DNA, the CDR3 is TGTGCCAGCAGCTTAGGGCCGCCGAACACAGATACGCAGTATTTT. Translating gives CASSLGPPNTDTQYF. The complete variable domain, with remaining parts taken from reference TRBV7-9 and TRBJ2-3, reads DTGVSQNPRHKITKRGQNVTFRCDPISEHNRLYWYRQTLGQGPEFLTYFQNEAQLEKSRLLSDRFSAERPKGSFSTLEIQRTEQGDSAMYLCASSLGPPNTDTQYFGPGTRLTVL.

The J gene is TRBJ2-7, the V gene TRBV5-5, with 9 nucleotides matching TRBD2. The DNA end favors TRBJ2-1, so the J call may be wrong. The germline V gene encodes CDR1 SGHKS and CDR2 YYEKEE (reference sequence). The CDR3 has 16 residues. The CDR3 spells CASSLGLAGRSYEQFF. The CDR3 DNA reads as TGTGCCAGCAGCTTGGGGCTAGCGGGGAGGTCCTACGAGCAGTTCTTC.